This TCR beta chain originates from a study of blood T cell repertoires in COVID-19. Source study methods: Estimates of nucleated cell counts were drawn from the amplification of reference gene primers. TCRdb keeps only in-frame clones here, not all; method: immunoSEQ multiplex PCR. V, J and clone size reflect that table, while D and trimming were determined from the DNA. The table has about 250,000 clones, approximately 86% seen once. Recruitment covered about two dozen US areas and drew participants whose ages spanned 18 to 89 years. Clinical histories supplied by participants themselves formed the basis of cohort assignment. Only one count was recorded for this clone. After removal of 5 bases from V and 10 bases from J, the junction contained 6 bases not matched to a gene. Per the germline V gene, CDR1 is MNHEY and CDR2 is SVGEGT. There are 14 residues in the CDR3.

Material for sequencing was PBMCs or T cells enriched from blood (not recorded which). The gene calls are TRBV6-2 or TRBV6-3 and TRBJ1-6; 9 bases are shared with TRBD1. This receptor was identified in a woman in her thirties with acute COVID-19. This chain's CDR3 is CASSATGGWSPLHF. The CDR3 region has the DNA TGTGCCAGCAGTGCGACAGGGGGATGGTCACCCCTCCACTTT.